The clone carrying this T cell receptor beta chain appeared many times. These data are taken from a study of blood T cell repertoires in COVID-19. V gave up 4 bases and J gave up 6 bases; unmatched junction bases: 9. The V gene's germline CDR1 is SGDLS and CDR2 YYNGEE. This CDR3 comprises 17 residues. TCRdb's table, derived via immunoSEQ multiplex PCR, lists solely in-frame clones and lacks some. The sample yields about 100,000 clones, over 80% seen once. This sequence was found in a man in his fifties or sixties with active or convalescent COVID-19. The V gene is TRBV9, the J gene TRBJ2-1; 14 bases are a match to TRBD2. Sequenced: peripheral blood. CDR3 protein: CASSPRTSGRKVNEQFF. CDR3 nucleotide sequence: TGTGCCAGCAGCCCGCGGACTAGCGGGAGGAAGGTCAATGAGCAGTTCTTC.